Described below is a single TCR beta chain sequence and its context. The sample comes from a study of blood T cell repertoires in COVID-19. About the study: COVID-19 samples collected from the United States, Italy and Spain covered acute and convalescent phases. From T cells, B-cell-depleted T cells, or PBMCs came the material, which was cDNA or gDNA.

The CDR3 consists of 15 residues. Germline lookup yields CDR1 SGDLS and CDR2 YYNGEE. Trimming cost V 0 bases and J 5 bases, with 14 bases left between them. How the authors handled the data: By means of reference gene primer amplification, nucleated cell counts were estimated. Assay used: immunoSEQ multiplex PCR; TCRdb lists only in-frame clones, some missing. The D gene and trimming were derived from the DNA, and the V and J assignments and clone size from that table. The sample shows 45,000 to 55,000 clones, over 80% of them seen only once. Material for sequencing was peripheral blood. The receptor was derived from a human donor in a cohort sampled during active COVID-19. The chain uses TRBV9 and TRBJ2-5; TRBD1 is a possible D gene (5 bases). CDR3 amino acids: CASSVGQGMRETQYF. In DNA form, the CDR3 reads TGTGCCAGCAGCGTAGGGCAGGGTATGCGCGAGACCCAGTACTTC.